The 31 T cell receptor beta chains listed next were all sequenced from one sample in a study of blood T cell repertoires in COVID-19. Using immunoSEQ multiplex PCR, the repertoire was profiled, and TCRdb retains in-frame clones only, with some absent. This sample has approximately 100,000 clones, with 81% found just once. Input material: peripheral blood. The receptor source for this set is a woman at least 80 years old with acute or convalescent COVID-19.

The rearrangement uses TRBV2 and TRBJ1-3; 8 bases match TRBD1. Trimming cost V 4 bases and J 1 base; bases outside gene matches: 15. The CDR3 extends over 19 amino acids. Germline V gene sequence: CDR1 SNHLY, CDR2 FYNNEI. As DNA, the CDR3 is TGTGCCAGCAGTGTTCAGGCAGGGGGCGCATCTATATCTGGAAACACCATATATTTT. Amino acid sequence: CASSVQAGGASISGNTIYF.

V usage is TRBV7-2 and J usage is TRBJ2-1; 9 nucleotides align to TRBD1. V lost 2 bases to trimming and J lost 6 bases; unmatched junction nucleotides: 5. CDR3 length: 15 amino acids. Germline V gene data show CDR1 as SGHTA and CDR2 as FQGNSA. This CDR3 reads CASSLWDRVGNEQFF. The CDR3 DNA is TGTGCCAGCAGCTTATGGGACAGGGTTGGCAATGAGCAGTTCTTC.

This clone was seen at least ten times. The chain joins TRBV2 to TRBJ2-1; TRBD1 matches at 7 bases. The trim removed 6 bases at V and 12 bases at J, leaving 14 bases unmatched. This CDR3 region has 14 residues. The germline gives CDR1 SNHLY, CDR2 FYNNEI. The CDR3 region has the DNA TGTGCCAGCAGAGGACAGGCCCATACAATGAGGCAGTTCTTC. As protein: CASRGQAHTMRQFF.

The chain is built from TRBV7-9 and TRBJ1-4; tentatively, D is TRBD1 (5 bases). There are 12 residues in the CDR3. In germline, CDR1 is SEHNR, CDR2 FQNEAQ (reference sequence). V lost 8 bases to trimming and J lost 4 bases, with 8 bases between them. The CDR3 bases are TGTGCCAGCTCGGGGGATAATGAAAAACTGTTTTTT. Translated, it gives CASSGDNEKLFF.

The chain has TRBV5-1 and TRBJ1-6; TRBD1 might be the D (5 bases). The CDR3 has 15 amino acids. Between the trimmed V and J ends, which lost 7 bases and 7 bases, there was a span of 18 bases. Germline assignment: CDR1 SGHRS and CDR2 YFSETQ. The CDR3 region is CASGLGGTENSPLHF. The DNA for the CDR3 is TGCGCCAGCGGTCTGGGGGGGACTGAAAATTCACCCCTCCACTTT.

V gene TRBV10-3 combines with J gene TRBJ1-1; D not certain. This CDR3 spans 15 amino acids. Trimming pared 3 bases from V and 5 bases from J, leaving 16 bases between. Per the germline V gene, CDR1 is ENHRY and CDR2 is SYGVKD. Written as DNA, the CDR3 is TGTGCCATCAGTGACCCGACCGGACTGGGTACTGAAGCTTTCTTT. Translated, it gives CAISDPTGLGTEAFF.

This clone was seen a handful of times. The chain is built from TRBV27 and TRBJ1-6, with 10 bases matching TRBD1. The CDR3 length is 15 residues. CDR1 MNHEY and CDR2 SMNVEV come from the germline V gene (reference sequence). With V trimmed by 4 bases and J by 9 bases, 6 bases remained unmatched. Written as DNA, the CDR3 is TGTGCCAGCAGTTCCCGGACAGGGGGGAGTTCACCCCTCCACTTT. Translated, it gives CASSSRTGGSSPLHF.

V gene TRBV6-5 combines with J gene TRBJ1-3, with D hard to call. This CDR3 region has 11 residues. Per germline, CDR1 MNHEY and CDR2 SVGAGI. Trimming stripped 2 bases from V and 7 bases from J, with 3 bases between. The CDR3 reads CASSYSNTIYF. The CDR3 DNA sequence: TGTGCCAGCAGTTACAGCAACACCATATATTTT.

The rearrangement uses TRBV7-2 and TRBJ1-1, with 7 bases fitting TRBD1. Unmatched junction bases numbered 10, after V lost 5 bases and J lost 4 bases. Germline values: CDR1 SGHTA, CDR2 FQGNSA. This CDR3 is 15 amino acids long. The CDR3: CASSQDRSSGTEAFF. CDR3 sequence (DNA): TGTGCCAGCAGCCAGGACAGGTCAAGTGGCACTGAAGCTTTCTTT.

This chain connects TRBV5-1 to TRBJ1-1, with a weak D call TRBD1 (5 bases). Trimming pared 7 bases from V and 1 base from J, leaving 14 bases between. CDR1 is SGHRS, CDR2 YFSETQ, per germline. The CDR3 is 14 residues long. Written as DNA, the CDR3 is TGCGCCAGCCGTCGAACAGACAGGAACACTGAAGCTTTCTTT. This sequence encodes CASRRTDRNTEAFF.

This clone appeared a single time. The J gene is TRBJ1-5, the V gene TRBV15; D is uncertain. Looked up from germline, CDR1 is LNHNV and CDR2 is YYDKDF (reference sequence). V lost 0 bases and J 8 bases, leaving 11 bases between the germline ends. This CDR3 is 14 amino acids long. The CDR3 sequence: CATSRDTGNEPQHF. In DNA, the CDR3 is TGTGCCACCAGCAGAGATACGGGGAATGAGCCCCAGCATTTT.

The chain couples TRBV7-7 to TRBJ2-5; a weak D match, TRBD2 (6 bases). This CDR3 contains 15 residues. Germline V CDR1 and CDR2: SSHAT, FNYEAQ (reference sequence). Trimming removed 3 bases at V and 0 bases at J, with 11 bases between. The CDR3: CASSLGRSYQETQYF. As DNA, the CDR3 is TGTGCCAGCAGCTTGGGGAGGTCCTACCAAGAGACCCAGTACTTC.

CDR3 sequence reads: CATRDRPDEQYV. In DNA, the CDR3 is TGTGCCACCAGAGACAGGCCCGACGAGCAGTACGTC. V and J are TRBV24-1 and TRBJ2-7; the D gene is possibly TRBD1 (6 bases). This CDR3 is 12 amino acids long. V was shortened by 7 bases and J by 5 bases, with 11 bases between the two germline ends. Germline loops: CDR1 KGHDR, CDR2 SFDVKD.

The gene calls are TRBV28 and TRBJ2-4; D remains unclear. V was cut by 5 bases and J by 6 bases, with 14 bases left in between. CDR3 length: 14 amino acids. From germline, CDR1 is MDHEN and CDR2 SYDVKM. CDR3 sequence: CASSPNELLNIQYF. CDR3 DNA: TGTGCCAGCAGTCCGAACGAGCTCTTAAACATTCAGTACTTC.

The chain carries TRBV18 and TRBJ2-3; a possible D gene is TRBD2 (6 bases). Trimming took off 4 bases at V and 6 bases at J, with 11 bases between the two ends. The CDR3 is made up of 13 amino acids. The germline CDR1 and CDR2 sequences are KGHSH and LQKENI. CDR3 sequence (DNA): TGTGCCAGCTCACTTCTAAGCGGGGATACGCAGTATTTT. This sequence encodes CASSLLSGDTQYF.

The chain recombines TRBV5-1 with TRBJ2-1; TRBD1 matches 9 bases. CDR3 length equals 17 residues. The J segment lost 0 bases and the V segment lost 4 bases, leaving 8 bases of the junction unmatched. The germline CDR1 and CDR2 sequences are SGHRS and YFSETQ. CDR3 loop: CASSREQGAGSYNEQFF. The CDR3 DNA follows: TGCGCCAGCAGCCGCGAACAGGGGGCGGGCTCCTACAATGAGCAGTTCTTC.

V gene TRBV30 combines with J gene TRBJ1-6; 8 nucleotides agree with TRBD1. Per the germline V gene, CDR1 is GTSNPN and CDR2 is SVGIG (reference sequence). The CDR3 length is 12 residues. V was pared by 4 bases and J by 10 bases, with 3 bases of the junction left unmatched. Written as DNA, the CDR3 is TGTGCCTGGATGACAGGGGACTCACCCCTCCACTTT. This sequence encodes CAWMTGDSPLHF.

This chain uses TRBV19 with TRBJ1-5; 7 nucleotides match TRBD1. Germline CDR1 is LNHDA and CDR2 is SQIVND (reference sequence). V was clipped by 7 bases and J by 1 base; unmatched bases: 1. The CDR3 runs to 13 residues. CDR3 nucleotide sequence: TGTGCCAGTACGGGACAGAGCAATCAGCCCCAGCATTTT. The encoded protein is CASTGQSNQPQHF.

V is TRBV24-1 and J is TRBJ2-2, with D tentatively TRBD2 (7 bases). This CDR3 is 17 amino acids long. The V end lost 0 bases, the J end lost 4 bases, and 14 bases lay between the germline ends. Germline assignment: CDR1 KGHDR and CDR2 SFDVKD. CDR3 protein: CATSDLIGGGSTGELFF. Written as DNA, the CDR3 is TGTGCCACCAGTGATTTGATCGGCGGGGGCTCCACCGGGGAGCTGTTTTTT.

Only a few counts were recorded for this clone. The V gene is TRBV21-1, the J gene TRBJ2-4; TRBD1 is the table's D call and was not checked against the DNA. TRBV21-1 is given as a pseudogene. The CDR3 consists of 20 residues. The CDR3, as DNA: TGTGCCAGCAGCTTCCGGGACAGGTTATTTCTAACAATAGCCAAAAACATTCAGTACTTC. It specifies CASSFRDRLFLTIAKNIQYF.

The rearrangement joins TRBV5-1 to TRBJ1-1; D unresolved. V was clipped by 4 bases and J by 1 base, with 14 bases between them. The CDR3 is 15 residues long. Germline loops: CDR1 SGHRS, CDR2 YFSETQ. As DNA, the CDR3 is TGCGCCAGCAGCCCTATTAACGGGAGGAACACTGAAGCTTTCTTT. Protein sequence: CASSPINGRNTEAFF.

Turning to this clone: Other DNA sequences of this sample code for an identical CDR3. V usage is TRBV19 and J usage is TRBJ2-3; 8 bases agree with TRBD1. With V trimmed by 6 bases and J by 6 bases, 11 bases remained unmatched. The germline V gene encodes CDR1 LNHDA and CDR2 SQIVND (reference sequence). The length of the CDR3 is 15 residues. The CDR3: CASSGRDRPSDTQYF. CDR3 coding DNA: TGTGCCAGTAGCGGCCGGGACAGGCCGTCGGATACGCAGTATTTT.

The gene calls are TRBV5-1 and TRBJ1-1; TRBD1 agrees at 11 bases. Germline CDR1 and CDR2: SGHRS and YFSETQ. V dropped 4 bases and J dropped 8; count of bases not matched to a gene: 4. The CDR3 is 13 residues long. The CDR3 DNA is TGCGCCAGCAGCCCTGGACAGGGGGCAGAAGCTTTCTTT. Translated: CASSPGQGAEAFF.

V and J are TRBV6-5 and TRBJ2-7; TRBD1 might be the D (6 bases). V shed 2 bases and J shed 5 bases, with 19 bases lying between them. Germline assignment: CDR1 MNHEY and CDR2 SVGAGI. CDR3 length: 16 residues. CDR3 sequence (DNA): TGTGCCAGCAGTTACCGGAGTGGGGGCCAAGGAGACGAGCAGTACTTC. The encoded protein is CASSYRSGGQGDEQYF.

This chain joins TRBV18 and TRBJ1-6, with TRBD1 identical over 10 bases. The length of the CDR3 is 14 residues. CDR1 and CDR2 from the germline V gene are KGHSH and LQKENI. The ends lost 2 bases at V and 10 bases at J; junction bases unmatched: 2. DNA for the CDR3: TGTGCCAGCTCACCAGACAGGGGGCGATCACCCCTCCACTTT. The encoded protein is CASSPDRGRSPLHF.

This clone was picked up a small number of times. The chain is built from TRBV28 and TRBJ1-5; D not resolved. V shed 5 bases and J shed 0 bases, with 5 bases lying between them. There are 13 residues in the CDR3. Germline values: CDR1 MDHEN, CDR2 SYDVKM. The CDR3 spells CASSQHSNQPQHF. The CDR3 DNA reads TGTGCCAGCAGTCAACATAGCAATCAGCCCCAGCATTTT.

This chain uses TRBV20-1 with TRBJ2-3, with 7 nucleotides matching TRBD2. CDR3 length: 15 residues. Trimming removed 3 bases from V and 0 bases from J; junction bases left unmatched: 6. Germline-derived CDR1 and CDR2 are DFQATT and SNEGSKA (reference sequence). CDR3 sequence reads: CSASWGGVSTDTQYF. The CDR3 nucleotides read TGCAGTGCTAGTTGGGGGGGGGTAAGCACAGATACGCAGTATTTT.

The gene calls are TRBV28 and TRBJ2-6, with D uncertain. The CDR3 loop spans 13 amino acids. Trimming stripped 10 bases from V and 0 bases from J, with 7 bases between. The V gene's germline CDR1 is MDHEN and CDR2 SYDVKM. The CDR3 coding sequence is TGTGCCACCTTGTCCTCTGGGGCCAACGTCCTGACTTTC. As protein: CATLSSGANVLTF.

A single count supports this clone. This chain joins TRBV30 and TRBJ2-3; 9 bases match TRBD2. Germline trimming cut 1 base from V and 4 bases from J; bases unmatched to any gene: 9. CDR1 is GTSNPN and CDR2 is SVGIG in the germline V gene (reference sequence). This CDR3 comprises 16 residues. Written as DNA, the CDR3 is TGTGCCTGGAGTGCCCTAGCGGGAACAAAGCCAGATACGCAGTATTTT. Amino acids: CAWSALAGTKPDTQYF.

The CDR3 region has the DNA TGTGCCAGCAGCTTACGGGGGGCTGGAGCGGGGCTCAGCACAGATACGCAGTATTTT. It translates to CASSLRGAGAGLSTDTQYF. The rearrangement uses TRBV7-3 and TRBJ2-3; D perhaps matches TRBD2 (7 bases). Germline values: CDR1 SGHTA, CDR2 FQGTGA. This CDR3 region has 19 residues. Between the trimmed V and J ends, which lost 2 bases and 0 bases, there was a span of 21 bases.

This chain joins TRBV6-2 or TRBV6-3 and TRBJ2-7; TRBD1 agrees at 9 bases. Trimming at V came to 5 bases and at J to 4 bases, leaving 9 bases not matched to a gene. From germline, CDR1 is MNHEY and CDR2 SVGEGT. The CDR3 consists of 15 residues. This chain's CDR3 is CASSEVGQGPYEQYV. The CDR3 nucleotides are TGTGCCAGCAGTGAGGTCGGACAGGGGCCTTACGAGCAGTACGTC.